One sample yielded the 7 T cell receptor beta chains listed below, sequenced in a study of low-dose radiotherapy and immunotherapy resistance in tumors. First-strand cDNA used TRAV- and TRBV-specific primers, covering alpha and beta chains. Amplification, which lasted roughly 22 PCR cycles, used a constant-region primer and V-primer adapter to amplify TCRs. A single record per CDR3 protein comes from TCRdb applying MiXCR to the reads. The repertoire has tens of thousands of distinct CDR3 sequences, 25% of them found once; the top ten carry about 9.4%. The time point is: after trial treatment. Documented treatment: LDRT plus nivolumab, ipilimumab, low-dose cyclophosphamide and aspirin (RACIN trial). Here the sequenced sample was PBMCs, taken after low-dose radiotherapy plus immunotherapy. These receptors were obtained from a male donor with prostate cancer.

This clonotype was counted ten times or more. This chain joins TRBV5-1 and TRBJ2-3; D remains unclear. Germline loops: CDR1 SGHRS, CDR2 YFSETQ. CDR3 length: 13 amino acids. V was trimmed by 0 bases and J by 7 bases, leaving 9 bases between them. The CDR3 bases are TGCGCCAGCAGCTTGGATAGGGCCTATACGCAGTATTTT. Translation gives CASSLDRAYTQYF.

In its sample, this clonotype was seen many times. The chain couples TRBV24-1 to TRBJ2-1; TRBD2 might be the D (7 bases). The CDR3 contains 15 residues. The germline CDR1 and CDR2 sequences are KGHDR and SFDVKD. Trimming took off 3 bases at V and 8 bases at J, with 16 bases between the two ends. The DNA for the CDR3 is TGTGCCACCAGTGATCAACGGGGGGAGGGGGATGAGCAGTTCTTC. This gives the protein CATSDQRGEGDEQFF.

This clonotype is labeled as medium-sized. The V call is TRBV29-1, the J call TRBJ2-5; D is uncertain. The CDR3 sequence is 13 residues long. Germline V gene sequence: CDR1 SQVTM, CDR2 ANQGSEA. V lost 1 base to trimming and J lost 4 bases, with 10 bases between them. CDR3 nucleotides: TGCAGCGTTGAAGTGATAGGGCGAGAGACCCAGTACTTC. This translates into CSVEVIGRETQYF.

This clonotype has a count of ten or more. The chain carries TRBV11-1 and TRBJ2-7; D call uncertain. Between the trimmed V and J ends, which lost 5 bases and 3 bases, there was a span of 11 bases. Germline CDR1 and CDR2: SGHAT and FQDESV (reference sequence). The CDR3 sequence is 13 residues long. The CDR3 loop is CASSRRTLYEQYF. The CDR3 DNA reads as TGTGCCAGCAGCCGACGGACCCTCTACGAGCAGTACTTC.

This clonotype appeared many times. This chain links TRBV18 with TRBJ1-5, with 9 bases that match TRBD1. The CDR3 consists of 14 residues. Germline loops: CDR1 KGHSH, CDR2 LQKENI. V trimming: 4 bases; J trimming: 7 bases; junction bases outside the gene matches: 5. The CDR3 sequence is CASSQTGGGQPQHF. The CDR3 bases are TGTGCCAGCTCACAAACAGGGGGCGGGCAGCCCCAGCATTTT. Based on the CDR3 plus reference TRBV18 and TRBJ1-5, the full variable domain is NAGVMQNPRHLVRRRGQEARLRCSPMKGHSHVYWYRQLPEEGLKFMVYLQKENIIDESGMPKERFSAEFPKEGPSILRIQQVVRGDSAAYFCASSQTGGGQPQHFGDGTRLSIL.

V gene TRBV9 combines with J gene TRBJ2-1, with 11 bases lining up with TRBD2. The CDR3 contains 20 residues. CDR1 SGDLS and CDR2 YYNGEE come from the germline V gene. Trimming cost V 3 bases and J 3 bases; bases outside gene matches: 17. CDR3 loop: CASSGRGGTVGTSGYNEQFF. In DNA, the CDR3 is TGTGCCAGCAGCGGCCGGGGGGGGACAGTCGGGACTAGCGGCTACAATGAGCAGTTCTTC.

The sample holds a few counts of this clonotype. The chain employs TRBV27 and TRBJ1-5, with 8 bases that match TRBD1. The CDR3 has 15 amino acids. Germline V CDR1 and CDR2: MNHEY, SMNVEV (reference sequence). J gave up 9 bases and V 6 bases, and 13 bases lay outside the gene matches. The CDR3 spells CASSPDRAPGRPQHF. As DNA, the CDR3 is TGTGCCAGCAGCCCGGACAGGGCCCCCGGGAGGCCCCAGCATTTT.